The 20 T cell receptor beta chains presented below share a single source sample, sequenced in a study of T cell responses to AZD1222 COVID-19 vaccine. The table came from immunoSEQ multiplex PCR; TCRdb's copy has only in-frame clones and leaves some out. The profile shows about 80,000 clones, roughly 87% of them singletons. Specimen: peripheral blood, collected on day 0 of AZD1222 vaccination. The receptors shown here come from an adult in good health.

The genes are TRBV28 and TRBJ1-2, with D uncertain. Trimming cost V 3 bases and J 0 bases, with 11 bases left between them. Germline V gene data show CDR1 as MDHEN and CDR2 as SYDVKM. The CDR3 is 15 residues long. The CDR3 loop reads CASSFGPIANYGYTF. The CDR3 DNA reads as TGTGCCAGCAGTTTTGGGCCGATAGCTAACTATGGCTACACCTTC.

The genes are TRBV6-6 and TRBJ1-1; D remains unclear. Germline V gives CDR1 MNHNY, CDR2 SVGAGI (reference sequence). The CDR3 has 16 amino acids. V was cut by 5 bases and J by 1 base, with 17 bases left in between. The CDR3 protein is CASSRYTNGRNTEAFF. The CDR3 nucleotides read TGTGCCAGCAGTCGATACACCAATGGAAGGAACACTGAAGCTTTCTTT.

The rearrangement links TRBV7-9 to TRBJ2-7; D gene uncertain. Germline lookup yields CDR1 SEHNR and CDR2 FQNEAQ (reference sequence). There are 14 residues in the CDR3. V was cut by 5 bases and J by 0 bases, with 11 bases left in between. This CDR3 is CASSQTSRSYEQYF. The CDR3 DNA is TGTGCCAGCAGCCAGACGTCGCGCTCCTACGAGCAGTACTTC.

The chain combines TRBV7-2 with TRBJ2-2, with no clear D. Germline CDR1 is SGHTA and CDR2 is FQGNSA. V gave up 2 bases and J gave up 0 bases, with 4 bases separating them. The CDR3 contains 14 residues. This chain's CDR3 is CASSLSPNTGELFF. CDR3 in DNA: TGTGCCAGCAGCTTATCCCCGAACACCGGGGAGCTGTTTTTT. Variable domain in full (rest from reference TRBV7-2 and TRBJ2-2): GAGVSQSPSNKVTEKGKDVELRCDPISGHTALYWYRQSLGQGLEFLIYFQGNSAPDKSGLPSDRFSAERTGGSVSTLTIQRTQQEDSAVYLCASSLSPNTGELFFGEGSRLTVL.

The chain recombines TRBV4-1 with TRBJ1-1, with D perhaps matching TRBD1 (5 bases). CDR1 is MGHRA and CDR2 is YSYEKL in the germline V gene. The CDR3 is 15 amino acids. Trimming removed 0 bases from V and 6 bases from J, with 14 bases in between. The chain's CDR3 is CASSQEGRITSEAFF. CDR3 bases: TGCGCCAGCAGCCAAGAGGGGCGGATTACGTCTGAAGCTTTCTTT.

The CDR3 DNA reads TGTGCCAGCAGTGAACGGGGGACAGGGGGCACAGACATTCAGTACTTC. It translates to CASSERGTGGTDIQYF. The chain combines TRBV6-1 with TRBJ2-4, with 12 bases fitting TRBD1. Germline trimming cut 2 bases from V and 8 bases from J; bases unmatched to any gene: 7. Per the germline V gene, CDR1 is MNHNS and CDR2 is SASEGT. The CDR3 consists of 16 residues.

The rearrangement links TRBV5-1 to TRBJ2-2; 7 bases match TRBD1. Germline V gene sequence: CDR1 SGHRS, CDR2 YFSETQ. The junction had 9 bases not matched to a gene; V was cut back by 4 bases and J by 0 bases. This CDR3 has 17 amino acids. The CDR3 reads CASSPLPGQPNTGELFF. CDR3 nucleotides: TGCGCCAGCAGCCCCCTCCCGGGACAGCCGAACACCGGGGAGCTGTTTTTT.

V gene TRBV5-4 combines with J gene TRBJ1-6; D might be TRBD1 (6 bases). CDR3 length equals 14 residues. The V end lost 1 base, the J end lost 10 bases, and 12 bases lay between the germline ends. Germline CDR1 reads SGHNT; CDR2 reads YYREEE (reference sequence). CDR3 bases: TGTGCCAGCAGCTTGAAGGGGGTAGAATCACCCCTCCACTTT. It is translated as CASSLKGVESPLHF.

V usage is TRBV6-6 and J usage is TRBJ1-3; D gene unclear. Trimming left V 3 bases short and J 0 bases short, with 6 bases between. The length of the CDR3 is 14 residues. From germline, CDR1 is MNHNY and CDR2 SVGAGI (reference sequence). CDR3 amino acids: CASSYLISGNTIYF. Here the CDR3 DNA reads TGTGCCAGCAGTTATTTAATCTCTGGAAACACCATATATTTT.

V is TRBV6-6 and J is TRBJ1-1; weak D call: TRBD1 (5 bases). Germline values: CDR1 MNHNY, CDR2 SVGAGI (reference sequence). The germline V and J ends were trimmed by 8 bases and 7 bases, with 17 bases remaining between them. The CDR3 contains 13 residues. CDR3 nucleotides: TGTGCCAGCCAACTAAAGAGGGACGGTGAAGCTTTCTTT. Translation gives CASQLKRDGEAFF.

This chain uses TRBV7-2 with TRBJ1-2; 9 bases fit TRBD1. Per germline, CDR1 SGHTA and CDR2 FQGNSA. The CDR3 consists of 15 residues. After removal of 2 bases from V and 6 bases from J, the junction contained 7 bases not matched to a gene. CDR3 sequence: CASSLLWRTGDGYTF. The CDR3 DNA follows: TGTGCCAGCAGCTTACTCTGGAGGACAGGGGATGGCTACACCTTC.

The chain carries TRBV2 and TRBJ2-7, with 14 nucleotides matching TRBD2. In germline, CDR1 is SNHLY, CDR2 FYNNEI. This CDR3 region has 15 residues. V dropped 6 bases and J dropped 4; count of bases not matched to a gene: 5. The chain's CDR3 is CASRTTSGRAYEQYF. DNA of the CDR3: TGTGCCAGCAGGACGACTAGCGGGAGGGCGTACGAGCAGTACTTC.

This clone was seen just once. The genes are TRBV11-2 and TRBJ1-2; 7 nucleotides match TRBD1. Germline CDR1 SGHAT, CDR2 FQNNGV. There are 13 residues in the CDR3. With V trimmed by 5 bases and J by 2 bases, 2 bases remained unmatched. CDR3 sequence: CASSQGQNYGYTF. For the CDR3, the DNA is TGTGCCAGCAGCCAGGGACAGAACTATGGCTACACCTTC.

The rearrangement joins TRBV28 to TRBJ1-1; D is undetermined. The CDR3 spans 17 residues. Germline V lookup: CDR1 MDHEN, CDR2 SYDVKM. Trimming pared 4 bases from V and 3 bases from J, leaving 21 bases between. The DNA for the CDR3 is TGTGCCAGCAGTTCCCGGATATCCGGGGTGCGGGACACTGAAGCTTTCTTT. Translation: CASSSRISGVRDTEAFF. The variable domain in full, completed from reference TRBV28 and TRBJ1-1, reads DVKVTQSSRYLVKRTGEKVFLECVQDMDHENMFWYRQDPGLGLRLIYFSYDVKMKEKGDIPEGYSVSREKKERFSLILESASTNQTSMYLCASSSRISGVRDTEAFFGQGTRLTVV.

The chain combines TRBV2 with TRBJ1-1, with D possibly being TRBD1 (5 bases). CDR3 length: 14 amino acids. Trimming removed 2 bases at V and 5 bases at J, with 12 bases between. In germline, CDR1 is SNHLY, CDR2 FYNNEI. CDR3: CASSENRAGTEAFF. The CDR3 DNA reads TGTGCCAGCAGTGAAAATAGGGCAGGGACTGAAGCTTTCTTT.

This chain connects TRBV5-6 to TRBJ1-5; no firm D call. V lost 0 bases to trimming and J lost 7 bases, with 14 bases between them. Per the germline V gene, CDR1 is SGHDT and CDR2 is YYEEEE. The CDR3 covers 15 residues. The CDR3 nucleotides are TGTGCCAGCAGCTTGGGGAGGAGGGCCGGCCAGCCCCAGCATTTT. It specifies CASSLGRRAGQPQHF.

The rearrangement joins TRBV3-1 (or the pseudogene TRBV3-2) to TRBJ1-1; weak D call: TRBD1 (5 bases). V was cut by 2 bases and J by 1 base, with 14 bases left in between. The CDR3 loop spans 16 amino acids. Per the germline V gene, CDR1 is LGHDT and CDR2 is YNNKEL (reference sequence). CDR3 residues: CASSQLAGPANTEAFF. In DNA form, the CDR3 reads TGTGCCAGCAGCCAACTGGCGGGGCCAGCGAACACTGAAGCTTTCTTT.

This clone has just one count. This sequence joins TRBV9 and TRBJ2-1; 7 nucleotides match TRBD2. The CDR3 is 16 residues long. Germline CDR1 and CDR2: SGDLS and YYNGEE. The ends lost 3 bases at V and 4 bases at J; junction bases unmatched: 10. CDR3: CASSAEWGGSYNEQFF. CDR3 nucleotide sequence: TGTGCCAGCAGCGCCGAATGGGGGGGATCATACAATGAGCAGTTCTTC.

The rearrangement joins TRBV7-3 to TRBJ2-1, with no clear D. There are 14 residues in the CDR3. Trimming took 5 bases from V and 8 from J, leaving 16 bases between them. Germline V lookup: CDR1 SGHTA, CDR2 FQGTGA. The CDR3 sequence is CASSPQDLIHEQFF. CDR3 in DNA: TGTGCCAGCAGCCCCCAAGACTTGATCCATGAGCAGTTCTTC.

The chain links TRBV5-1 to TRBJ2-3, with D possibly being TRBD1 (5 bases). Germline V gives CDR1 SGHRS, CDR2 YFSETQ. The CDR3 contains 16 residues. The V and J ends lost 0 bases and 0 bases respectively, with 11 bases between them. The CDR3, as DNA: TGCGCCAGCAGCTTGGACCGGGCAGGGAGCACAGATACGCAGTATTTT. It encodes CASSLDRAGSTDTQYF. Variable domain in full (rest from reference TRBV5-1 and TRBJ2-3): KAGVTQTPRYLIKTRGQQVTLSCSPISGHRSVSWYQQTPGQGLQFLFEYFSETQRNKGNFPGRFSGRQFSNSRSEMNVSTLELGDSALYLCASSLDRAGSTDTQYFGPGTRLTVL.